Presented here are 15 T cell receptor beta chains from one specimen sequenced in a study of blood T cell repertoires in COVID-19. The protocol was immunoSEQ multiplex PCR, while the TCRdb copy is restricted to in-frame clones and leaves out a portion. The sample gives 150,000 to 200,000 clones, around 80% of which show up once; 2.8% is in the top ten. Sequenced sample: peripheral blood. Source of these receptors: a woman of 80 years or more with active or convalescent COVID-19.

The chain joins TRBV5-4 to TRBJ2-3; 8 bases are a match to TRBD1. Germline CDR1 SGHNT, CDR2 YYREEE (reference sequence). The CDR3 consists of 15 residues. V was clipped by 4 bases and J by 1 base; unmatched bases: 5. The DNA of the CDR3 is TGTGCCAGCAGCCGACAGGGGCCACGCACAGATACGCAGTATTTT. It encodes CASSRQGPRTDTQYF.

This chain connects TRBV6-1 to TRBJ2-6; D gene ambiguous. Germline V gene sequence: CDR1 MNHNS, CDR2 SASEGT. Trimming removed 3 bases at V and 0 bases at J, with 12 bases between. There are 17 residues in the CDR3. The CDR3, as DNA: TGTGCCAGCAGTGACTATCATTCCTTCTCTGGGGCCAACGTCCTGACTTTC. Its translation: CASSDYHSFSGANVLTF.

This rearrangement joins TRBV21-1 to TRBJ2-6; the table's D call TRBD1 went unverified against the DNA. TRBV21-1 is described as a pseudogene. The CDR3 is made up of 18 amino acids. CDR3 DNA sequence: TGTGCCAGCAGCAAGGGGCAGGCGAAAATCTCTGGGGCCAACGTCCTGACTTTC. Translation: CASSKGQAKISGANVLTF.

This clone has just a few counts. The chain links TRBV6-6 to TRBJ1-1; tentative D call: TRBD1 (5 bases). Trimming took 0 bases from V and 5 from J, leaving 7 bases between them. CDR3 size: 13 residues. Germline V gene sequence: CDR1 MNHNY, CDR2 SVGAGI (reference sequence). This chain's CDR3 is CASSYSGGTEAFF. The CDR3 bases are TGTGCCAGCAGTTACTCGGGGGGAACTGAAGCTTTCTTT.

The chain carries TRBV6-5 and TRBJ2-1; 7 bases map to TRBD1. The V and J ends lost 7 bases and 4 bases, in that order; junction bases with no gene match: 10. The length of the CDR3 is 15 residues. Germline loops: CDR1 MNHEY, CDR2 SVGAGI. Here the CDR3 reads CASNLGQAIYNEQFF. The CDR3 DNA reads TGTGCCAGCAATCTAGGACAGGCCATTTACAATGAGCAGTTCTTC.

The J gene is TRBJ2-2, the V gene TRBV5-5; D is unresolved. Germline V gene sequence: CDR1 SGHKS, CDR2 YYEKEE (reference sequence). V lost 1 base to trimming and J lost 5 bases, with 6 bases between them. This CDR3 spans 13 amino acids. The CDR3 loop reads CASSLTQTGELFF. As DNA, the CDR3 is TGTGCCAGCAGCTTGACACAAACCGGGGAGCTGTTTTTT.

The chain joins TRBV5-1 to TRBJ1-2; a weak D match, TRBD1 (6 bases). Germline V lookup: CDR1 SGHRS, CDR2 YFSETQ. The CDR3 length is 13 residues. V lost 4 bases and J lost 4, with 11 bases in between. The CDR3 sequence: CASSKDRPYGYTF. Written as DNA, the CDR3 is TGCGCCAGCAGCAAGGACAGACCCTATGGCTACACCTTC. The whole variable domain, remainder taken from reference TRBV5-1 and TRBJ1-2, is KAGVTQTPRYLIKTRGQQVTLSCSPISGHRSVSWYQQTPGQGLQFLFEYFSETQRNKGNFPGRFSGRQFSNSRSEMNVSTLELGDSALYLCASSKDRPYGYTFGSGTRLTVV.

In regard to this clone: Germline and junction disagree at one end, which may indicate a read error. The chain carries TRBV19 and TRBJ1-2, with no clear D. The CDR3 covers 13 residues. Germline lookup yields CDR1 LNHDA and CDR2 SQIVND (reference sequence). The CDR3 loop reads CASRTQYRGQDNF. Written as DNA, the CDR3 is TGTGCCAGTAGGACCCAATACCGAGGGCAGGATAACTTC.

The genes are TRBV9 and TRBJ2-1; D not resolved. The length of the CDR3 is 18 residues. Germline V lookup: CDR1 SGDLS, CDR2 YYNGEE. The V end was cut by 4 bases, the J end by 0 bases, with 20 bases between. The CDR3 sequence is CASSLHQLVTSSYNEQFF. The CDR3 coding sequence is TGTGCCAGCAGCCTACACCAGCTAGTCACGAGCTCCTACAATGAGCAGTTCTTC.

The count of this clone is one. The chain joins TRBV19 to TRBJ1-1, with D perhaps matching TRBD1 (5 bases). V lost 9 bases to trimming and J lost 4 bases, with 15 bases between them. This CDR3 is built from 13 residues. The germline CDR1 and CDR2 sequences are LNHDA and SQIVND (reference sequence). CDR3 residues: CASQPVGGTEAFF. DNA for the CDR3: TGTGCCAGCCAACCGGTGGGGGGCACTGAAGCTTTCTTT.

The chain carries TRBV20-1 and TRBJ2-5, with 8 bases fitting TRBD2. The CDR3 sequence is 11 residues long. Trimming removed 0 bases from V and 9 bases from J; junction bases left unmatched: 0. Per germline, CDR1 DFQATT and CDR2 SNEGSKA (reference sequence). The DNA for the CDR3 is TGCAGTGCTAGAGACGGGAGGGCCCAGTACTTC. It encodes CSARDGRAQYF.

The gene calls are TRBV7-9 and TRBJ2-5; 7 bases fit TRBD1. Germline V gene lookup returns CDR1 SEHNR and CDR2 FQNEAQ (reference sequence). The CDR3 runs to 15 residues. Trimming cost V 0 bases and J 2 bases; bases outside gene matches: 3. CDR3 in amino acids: CASSLARGQQETQYF. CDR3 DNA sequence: TGTGCCAGCAGCTTAGCTAGGGGACAGCAAGAGACCCAGTACTTC.

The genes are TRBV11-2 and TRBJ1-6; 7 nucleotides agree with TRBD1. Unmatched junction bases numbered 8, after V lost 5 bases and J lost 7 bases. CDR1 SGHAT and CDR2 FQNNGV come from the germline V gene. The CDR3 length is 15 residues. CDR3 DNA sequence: TGTGCCAGCAGCACTACAGACAGGGCCAATTCACCCCTCCACTTT. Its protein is CASSTTDRANSPLHF. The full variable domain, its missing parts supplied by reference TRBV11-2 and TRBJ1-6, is EAGVAQSPRYKIIEKRQSVAFWCNPISGHATLYWYQQILGQGPKLLIQFQNNGVVDDSQLPKDRFSAERLKGVDSTLKIQPAKLEDSAVYLCASSTTDRANSPLHFGNGTRLTVT.

The CDR3 DNA reads TGTGCCATGTCCGACGGGTCCGAGCCCCATGGCTACACCTTC. Translating it yields CAMSDGSEPHGYTF. This chain links TRBV10-3 with TRBJ1-2; D remains unclear. Germline values: CDR1 ENHRY, CDR2 SYGVKD. The CDR3 contains 14 residues. V dropped 9 bases and J dropped 6 bases, with 20 bases sitting between them.

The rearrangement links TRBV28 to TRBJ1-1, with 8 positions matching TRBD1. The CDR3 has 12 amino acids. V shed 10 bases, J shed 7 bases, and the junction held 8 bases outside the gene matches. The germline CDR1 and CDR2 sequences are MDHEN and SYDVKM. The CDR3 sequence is CATRGQVYEAFF. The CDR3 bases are TGTGCCACCAGGGGACAGGTCTATGAAGCTTTCTTT.